This T cell receptor beta chain originates from a study of T cell repertoires in cytomegalovirus infection. Study-level points and caveats: Ex vivo, HLA-C-restricted CMV-specific TCR beta clonotypes prevailed over the rest of the response.

TCRdb itself ran the reads through MiXCR, one entry per CDR3 protein. Among around 550,000 distinct CDR3 sequences listed, 26% were seen once. V was pared by 5 bases and J by 6 bases, with 10 bases between. This CDR3 comprises 11 residues. The V gene's germline CDR1 is SQVTM and CDR2 ANQGSEA. Turning to this clonotype: As yet, its antigen is unknown.

The receptor's source is a human donor in good health (CMV status not recorded). Some clones in this sample may be carry-over from other donors' samples. This chain connects TRBV29-1 to TRBJ1-2; a weak D match, TRBD1 (5 bases). Sequencing used PBMCs. CDR3 bases: TGCAGCGTTATGGCAGGGAATGGCTACACCTTC. Its translation: CSVMAGNGYTF. Full variable domain (outside the CDR3, taken from reference TRBV29-1 and TRBJ1-2): SAVISQKPSRDICQRGTSLTIQCQVDSQVTMMFWYRQQPGQSLTLIATANQGSEATYESGFVIDKFPISRPNLTFSTLTVSNMSPEDSSIYLCSVMAGNGYTFGSGTRLTVV.